What follows are 23 T cell receptor beta chains derived from one specimen sequenced in a study of T-cell memory formation after mild COVID-19. MiXCR was run by TCRdb on the 5' RACE reads, yielding one entry per CDR3 protein. This table holds 500,000 to 600,000 distinct CDR3 sequences, over 15% found once. The sample comprised PBMCs or a T cell subset sorted from them (not recorded which). These receptors originate from an adult woman who had mild COVID-19 (a few samples of this study predate the infection). Cell type and time point are not known.

This clonotype was seen a few times. The chain uses TRBV9 and TRBJ1-2, with 8 positions matching TRBD1. The CDR3 extends over 14 amino acids. Trimming at V came to 5 bases and at J to 7 bases, leaving 10 bases not matched to a gene. Germline CDR1 reads SGDLS; CDR2 reads YYNGEE. CDR3 coding DNA: TGTGCCAGCAGTCCGACAGGGGTGATTGGTGGCTACACCTTC. It specifies CASSPTGVIGGYTF.

This clonotype was observed many times. The chain carries TRBV5-4 and TRBJ1-6, with D unresolved. Trimming removed 0 bases from V and 9 bases from J, with 10 bases in between. This CDR3 is 14 amino acids long. Germline lookup yields CDR1 SGHNT and CDR2 YYREEE (reference sequence). CDR3 region: CASSLGGEGSPLHF. For the CDR3, the DNA is TGTGCCAGCAGCTTGGGGGGTGAGGGTTCACCCCTCCACTTT. The entire variable domain, with the rest obtained from reference TRBV5-4 and TRBJ1-6, is as follows: ETGVTQSPTHLIKTRGQQVTLRCSSQSGHNTVSWYQQALGQGPQFIFQYYREEENGRGNFPPRFSGLQFPNYSSELNVNALELDDSALYLCASSLGGEGSPLHFGNGTRLTVT.

This clonotype was seen repeatedly, ten times or more. This chain uses TRBV20-1 with TRBJ2-3; TRBD2 matches 11 bases. J lost 2 bases, V lost 0 bases, and 10 bases had no gene match. The CDR3 consists of 18 residues. The germline CDR1 and CDR2 sequences are DFQATT and SNEGSKA (reference sequence). The CDR3 DNA follows: TGCAGTGCTAGAGATCTGGCTAGCGGGGGGCTTTCCACAGATACGCAGTATTTT. Its protein product is CSARDLASGGLSTDTQYF.

V and J are TRBV11-3 and TRBJ1-1; maybe TRBD1 (6 bases). With 5 bases removed from V and 2 bases from J, the gap between germline ends came to 12 bases. Germline-derived CDR1 and CDR2 are SGHNT and YENEEA. The CDR3 covers 14 residues. CDR3 protein: CASSAGAANTEAFF. The CDR3 region has the DNA TGTGCCAGCAGCGCAGGGGCGGCTAACACTGAAGCTTTCTTT.

This clonotype was counted at least ten times. V is TRBV20-1 and J is TRBJ2-7, with unresolved D. Germline CDR1 and CDR2: DFQATT and SNEGSKA (reference sequence). The CDR3 is 15 amino acids. V lost 1 base and J 3 bases, leaving 16 bases between the germline ends. Written as DNA, the CDR3 is TGCAGTGCTAGAGCCCGCCCGGCCTCCCTCTACGAGCAGTACTTC. Translation gives CSARARPASLYEQYF.

The chain employs TRBV2 and TRBJ2-5; possible D gene TRBD2, 5 bases. The CDR3 covers 13 residues. V lost 6 bases and J lost 6, with 14 bases in between. Germline CDR1 SNHLY, CDR2 FYNNEI. DNA for the CDR3: TGTGCCAGCAGGGAACTAGTGAGACAGACCCAGTACTTC. It encodes CASRELVRQTQYF.

The J gene is TRBJ1-1, the V gene TRBV7-9; tentatively, D is TRBD1 (5 bases). V lost 0 bases, J lost 11 bases, and 13 bases lay in between. Germline CDR1 SEHNR, CDR2 FQNEAQ (reference sequence). The CDR3 has 13 residues. The CDR3 nucleotides read TGTGCCAGCAGCTTAGCGGTAGGGGTCCGTGCTTTCTTT. Translating it yields CASSLAVGVRAFF.

The sample holds a few counts of this clonotype. The rearrangement links TRBV20-1 to TRBJ2-5; 9 positions match TRBD1. This CDR3 spans 13 amino acids. Per the germline V gene, CDR1 is DFQATT and CDR2 is SNEGSKA (reference sequence). V shed 4 bases, J shed 5 bases, and the junction held 5 bases outside the gene matches. This CDR3 reads CSATTGGEETQYF. CDR3 DNA: TGCAGTGCTACAACAGGGGGCGAGGAGACCCAGTACTTC.

The chain combines TRBV27 with TRBJ2-1, with 8 bases matching TRBD1. The germline CDR1 and CDR2 sequences are MNHEY and SMNVEV (reference sequence). This CDR3 is built from 15 residues. J gave up 7 bases and V 2 bases, and 7 bases lay outside the gene matches. CDR3 sequence (DNA): TGTGCCAGCAGTTTAGATACAGGGGGTTATAATGAGCAGTTCTTC. The encoded protein is CASSLDTGGYNEQFF.

There are many counts of this clonotype. This chain links TRBV20-1 with TRBJ2-7, with 7 bases fitting TRBD2. Germline CDR1 and CDR2: DFQATT and SNEGSKA (reference sequence). The CDR3 runs to 13 residues. Unmatched junction bases numbered 9, after V lost 6 bases and J lost 4 bases. This chain's CDR3 is CSALGSGIYEQYF. In DNA, the CDR3 is TGCAGTGCCCTGGGCAGCGGGATATACGAGCAGTACTTC.

This clonotype has only a few counts. The CDR3, as DNA: TGTGCCATCAGTTCCGGGAGCTCTGGAAACACCATATATTTT. Translating it yields CAISSGSSGNTIYF. V is TRBV10-3 and J is TRBJ1-3; D uncertain. Trimming stripped 5 bases from V and 0 bases from J, with 8 bases between. The germline gives CDR1 ENHRY, CDR2 SYGVKD. This CDR3 spans 14 amino acids.

Ten or more counts support this clonotype. Here the CDR3 DNA reads TGTGCCAGCAGCCCCAGGACTGCGAACATTCAGTACTTC. It yields the protein CASSPRTANIQYF. The rearrangement uses TRBV7-8 and TRBJ2-4; TRBD2 is a possible D gene (5 bases). The CDR3 has 13 amino acids. CDR1 and CDR2 from the germline V gene are SGHVS and FQNEAQ. The V gene lost 5 bases and the J gene lost 7 bases, with 12 bases spanning the gap.

This clonotype was observed a handful of times. The genes are TRBV6-1 and TRBJ1-5; TRBD1 matches 8 bases. The CDR3 has 17 amino acids. The V gene end was trimmed by 6 bases and the J gene end by 4 bases; junction bases not matched to a gene: 14. Germline V gives CDR1 MNHNS, CDR2 SASEGT. For the CDR3, the DNA is TGTGCCAGCAGCCAAGACGGGACAGGTCTTCTTAATCAGCCCCAGCATTTT. Encoded protein: CASSQDGTGLLNQPQHF.

The V call is TRBV19, the J call TRBJ1-5; 8 nucleotides line up with TRBD1. Trimming removed 7 bases from V and 4 bases from J; junction bases left unmatched: 9. Germline loops: CDR1 LNHDA, CDR2 SQIVND (reference sequence). The CDR3 spans 15 residues. CDR3 nucleotides: TGTGCCAGTATGGAGCCCAGGGGGCCTAATCAGCCCCAGCATTTT. Amino acid sequence: CASMEPRGPNQPQHF.

This clonotype was observed once. This sequence joins TRBV5-6 and TRBJ2-7, with D tentatively TRBD2 (5 bases). V was shortened by 2 bases and J by 2 bases, with 14 bases between the two germline ends. The CDR3 is 15 amino acids. Germline V gene data show CDR1 as SGHDT and CDR2 as YYEEEE. The CDR3 protein is CASSFRTGPAYEQYF. In DNA, the CDR3 is TGTGCCAGCAGCTTCCGGACTGGGCCTGCCTACGAGCAGTACTTC.

The V gene is TRBV11-3, the J gene TRBJ2-1, with 7 bases matching TRBD1. Per germline, CDR1 SGHNT and CDR2 YENEEA. CDR3 length: 14 residues. The trim removed 4 bases at V and 8 bases at J, leaving 8 bases unmatched. The CDR3 reads CASSYRGLSHEQFF. The CDR3, as DNA: TGTGCCAGCAGCTATAGGGGGCTGAGTCATGAGCAGTTCTTC.

This clonotype was seen a single time. The chain recombines TRBV4-2 with TRBJ2-2; the D is unclear. Germline V gene sequence: CDR1 LGHNA, CDR2 YNFKEQ. This CDR3 is 16 amino acids long. V was trimmed by 0 bases and J by 0 bases, leaving 8 bases between them. CDR3 amino acids: CASSQENQANTGELFF. The CDR3 DNA reads as TGTGCCAGCAGCCAAGAAAATCAAGCGAACACCGGGGAGCTGTTTTTT.

This clonotype was seen a few times. The chain links TRBV29-1 to TRBJ2-1, with D possibly matching TRBD1 (5 bases). CDR3 size: 15 residues. V was shortened by 1 base and J by 3 bases, with 13 bases between the two germline ends. Germline V CDR1 and CDR2: SQVTM, ANQGSEA. The CDR3 is CSVEGTPEVYNEQFF. The DNA for the CDR3 is TGCAGCGTTGAAGGGACACCCGAGGTCTACAATGAGCAGTTCTTC.

The sample holds many counts of this clonotype. The CDR3 sequence is CASSVLAGGLQETQYF. The CDR3 DNA sequence: TGTGCCAGCAGTGTCCTAGCGGGGGGGCTCCAAGAGACCCAGTACTTC. J is TRBJ2-5 and V is TRBV6-1; TRBD2 agrees at 12 bases. The CDR3 covers 16 residues. The V gene's germline CDR1 is MNHNS and CDR2 SASEGT. Germline trimming cut 4 bases from V and 1 base from J; bases unmatched to any gene: 4.

This clonotype has a handful of counts. This chain uses TRBV27 with TRBJ1-4; D uncertain. The germline gives CDR1 MNHEY, CDR2 SMNVEV (reference sequence). CDR3 length: 14 amino acids. Trimming cost V 7 bases and J 0 bases, with 9 bases left between them. Written as DNA, the CDR3 is TGTGCCAGCAAACCTGTTGCAACTAATGAAAAACTGTTTTTT. As protein: CASKPVATNEKLFF.

The chain is built from TRBV28 and TRBJ1-5, with D tentatively TRBD1 (6 bases). Trimming took 7 bases from V and 3 from J, leaving 16 bases between them. The germline CDR1 and CDR2 sequences are MDHEN and SYDVKM. CDR3 length equals 15 residues. The DNA of the CDR3 is TGTGCCAGCATCCCACTTGGACAGAACAATCAGCCCCAGCATTTT. This translates into CASIPLGQNNQPQHF.

The gene calls are TRBV4-1 and TRBJ2-5; D is possibly TRBD2 (7 bases). Germline-derived CDR1 and CDR2 are MGHRA and YSYEKL. The CDR3 loop spans 16 amino acids. V was pared by 4 bases and J by 5 bases, with 20 bases between. CDR3 loop: CASSPRVRGEGETQYF. CDR3 bases: TGCGCCAGCAGCCCTCGAGTTAGGGGGGAGGGGGAGACCCAGTACTTC.

The chain recombines TRBV20-1 with TRBJ1-5, with D perhaps matching TRBD1 (5 bases). Germline V gene data show CDR1 as DFQATT and CDR2 as SNEGSKA (reference sequence). The CDR3 has 12 amino acids. The CDR3 loop is CSIGQSNQPQHF. The DNA of the CDR3 is TGCAGCATAGGACAAAGCAATCAGCCCCAGCATTTT.